This T cell receptor (beta chain) was found in a study of blood T cell repertoires in COVID-19. The wider study: The study drew acute and convalescent COVID-19 samples from the United States, Italy and Spain. T cells, B-cell-depleted T cells, or PBMCs supplied cDNA or gDNA.

CDR1 is LGHDT, CDR2 YNNKEL, per germline (reference sequence). V lost 4 bases and J lost 0, with 13 bases in between. This CDR3 is built from 16 residues. How the authors handled the data: Amplification of reference gene primers provided the estimated nucleated cell counts. Some clones are missing from TCRdb's copy, which holds only in-frame ones; the method was immunoSEQ multiplex PCR. The V and J calls and clone size are taken from that table; D and trimming were inferred from the DNA. This table holds approximately 92,000 clones, about 83% found once. The chain recombines TRBV3-1 (or the pseudogene TRBV3-2) with TRBJ1-3; TRBD1 might be the D (6 bases). The receptor's source is a man aged 65 to 79 with active or convalescent COVID-19. Sequenced input: peripheral blood. CDR3 coding DNA: TGTGCCAGCAGCCTTTCTTGGGACATCTCTGGAAACACCATATATTTT. It specifies CASSLSWDISGNTIYF.